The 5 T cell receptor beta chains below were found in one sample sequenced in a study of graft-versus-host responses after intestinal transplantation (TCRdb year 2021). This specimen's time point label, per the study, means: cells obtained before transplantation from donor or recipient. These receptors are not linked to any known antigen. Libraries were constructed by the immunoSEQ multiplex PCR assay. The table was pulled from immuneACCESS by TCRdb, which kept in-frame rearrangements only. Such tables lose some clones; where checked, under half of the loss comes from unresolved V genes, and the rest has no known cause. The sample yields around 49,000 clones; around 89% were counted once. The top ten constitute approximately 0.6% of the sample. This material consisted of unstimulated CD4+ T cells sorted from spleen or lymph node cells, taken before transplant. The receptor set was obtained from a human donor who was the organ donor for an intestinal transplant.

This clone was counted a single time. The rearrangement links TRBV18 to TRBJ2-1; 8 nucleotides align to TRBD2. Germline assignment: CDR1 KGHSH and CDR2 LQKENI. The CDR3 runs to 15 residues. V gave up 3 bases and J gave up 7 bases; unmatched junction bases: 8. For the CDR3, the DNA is TGTGCCAGCTCACCGGATCTAGCGGGCCTTAATGAGCAGTTCTTC. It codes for CASSPDLAGLNEQFF. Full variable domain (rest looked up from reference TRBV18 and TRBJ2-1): NAGVMQNPRHLVRRRGQEARLRCSPMKGHSHVYWYRQLPEEGLKFMVYLQKENIIDESGMPKERFSAEFPKEGPSILRIQQVVRGDSAAYFCASSPDLAGLNEQFFGPGTRLTVL.

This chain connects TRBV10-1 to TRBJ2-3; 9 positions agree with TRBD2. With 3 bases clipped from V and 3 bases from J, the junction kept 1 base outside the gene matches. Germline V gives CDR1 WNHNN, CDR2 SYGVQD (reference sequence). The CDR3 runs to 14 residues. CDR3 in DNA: TGCGCCAGCAGTGATAGCGGGAGAACAGATACGCAGTATTTT. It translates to CASSDSGRTDTQYF.

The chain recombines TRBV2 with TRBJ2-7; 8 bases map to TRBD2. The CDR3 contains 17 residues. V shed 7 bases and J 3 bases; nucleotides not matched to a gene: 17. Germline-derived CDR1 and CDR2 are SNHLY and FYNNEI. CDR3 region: CASKKVLGTRDRYEQYF. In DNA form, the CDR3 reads TGTGCCAGCAAGAAGGTTTTGGGGACTAGGGATCGCTACGAGCAGTACTTC.

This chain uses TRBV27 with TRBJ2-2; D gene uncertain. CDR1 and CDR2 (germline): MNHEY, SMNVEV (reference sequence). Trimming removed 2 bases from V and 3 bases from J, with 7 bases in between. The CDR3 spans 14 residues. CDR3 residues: CASSLGRYTGELFF. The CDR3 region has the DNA TGTGCCAGCAGTTTAGGCCGTTACACCGGGGAGCTGTTTTTT.

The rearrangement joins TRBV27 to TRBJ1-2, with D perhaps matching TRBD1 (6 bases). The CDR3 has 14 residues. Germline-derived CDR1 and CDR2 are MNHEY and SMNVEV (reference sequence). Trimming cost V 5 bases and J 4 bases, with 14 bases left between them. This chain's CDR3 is CASSGGGRAYGYTF. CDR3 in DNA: TGTGCCAGCAGTGGCGGGGGCAGGGCCTATGGCTACACCTTC.